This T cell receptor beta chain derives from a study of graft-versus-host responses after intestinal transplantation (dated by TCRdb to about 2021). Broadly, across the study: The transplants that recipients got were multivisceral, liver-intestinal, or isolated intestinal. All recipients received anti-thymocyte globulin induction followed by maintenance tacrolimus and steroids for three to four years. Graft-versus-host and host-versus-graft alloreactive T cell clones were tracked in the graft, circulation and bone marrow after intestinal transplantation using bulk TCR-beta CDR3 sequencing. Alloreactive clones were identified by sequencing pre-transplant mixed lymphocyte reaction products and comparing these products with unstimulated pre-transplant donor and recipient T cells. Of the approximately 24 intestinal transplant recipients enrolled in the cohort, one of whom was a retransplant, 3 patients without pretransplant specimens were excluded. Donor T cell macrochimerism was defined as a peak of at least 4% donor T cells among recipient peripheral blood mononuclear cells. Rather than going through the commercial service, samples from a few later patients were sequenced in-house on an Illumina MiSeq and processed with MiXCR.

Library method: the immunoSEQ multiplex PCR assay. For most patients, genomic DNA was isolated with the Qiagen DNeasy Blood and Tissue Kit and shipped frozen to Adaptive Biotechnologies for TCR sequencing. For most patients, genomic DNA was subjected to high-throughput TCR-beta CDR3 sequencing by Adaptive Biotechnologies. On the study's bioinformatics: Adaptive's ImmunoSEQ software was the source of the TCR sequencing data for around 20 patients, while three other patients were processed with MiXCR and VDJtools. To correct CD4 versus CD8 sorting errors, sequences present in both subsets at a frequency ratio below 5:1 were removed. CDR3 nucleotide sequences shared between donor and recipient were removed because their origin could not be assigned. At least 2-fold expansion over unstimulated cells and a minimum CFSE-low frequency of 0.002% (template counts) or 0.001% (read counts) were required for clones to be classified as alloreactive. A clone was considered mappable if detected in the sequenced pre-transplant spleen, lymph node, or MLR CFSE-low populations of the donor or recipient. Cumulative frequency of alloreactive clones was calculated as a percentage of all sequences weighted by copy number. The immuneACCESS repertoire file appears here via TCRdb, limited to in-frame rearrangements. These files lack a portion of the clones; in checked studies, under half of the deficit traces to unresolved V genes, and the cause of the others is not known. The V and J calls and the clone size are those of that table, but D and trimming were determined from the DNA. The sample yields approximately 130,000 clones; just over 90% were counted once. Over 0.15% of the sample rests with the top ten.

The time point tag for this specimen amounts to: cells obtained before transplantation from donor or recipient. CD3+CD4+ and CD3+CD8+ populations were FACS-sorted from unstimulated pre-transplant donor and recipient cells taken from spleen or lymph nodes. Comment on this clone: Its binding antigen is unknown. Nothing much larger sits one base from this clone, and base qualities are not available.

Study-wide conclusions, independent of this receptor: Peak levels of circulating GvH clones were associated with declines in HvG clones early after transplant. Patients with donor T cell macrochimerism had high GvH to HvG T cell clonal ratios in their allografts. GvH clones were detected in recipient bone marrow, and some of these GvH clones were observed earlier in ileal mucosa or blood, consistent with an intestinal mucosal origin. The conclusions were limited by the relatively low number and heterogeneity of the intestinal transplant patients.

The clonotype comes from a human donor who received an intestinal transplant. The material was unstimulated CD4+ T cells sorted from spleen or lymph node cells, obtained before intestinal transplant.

Here the CDR3 is given as CASSLVAGNTIYF. The nucleotide sequence reads TGTGCCAGCAGCTTAGTGGCTGGAAACACCATATATTTT. The chain is encoded by TRBV7-2 joined to TRBJ1-3; there is no confident call for the D gene. V gives up 1 base and J gives up 2 bases, and the segment between their germline ends measures 3 bases. Taken from cysteine to phenylalanine, the CDR3 has 13 residues. The CDR3 DNA has 39 bases and is translated from base 1. The germline V gene specifies SGHTA as CDR1 and FQGNSA as CDR2.